This T cell receptor (beta chain) originates from a study of CD8 T cells in Susac syndrome. cDNA came from about 0.51 to 1 ug RNA primed by random hexamers. One entry per CDR3 protein, called by TCRdb with MiXCR from the immunoSEQ multiplex PCR reads. The sample has fewer than 200,000 distinct CDR3 sequences, about 95% seen once; the top ten hold less than 0.2%. Trimming took 0 bases from V and 8 from J, leaving 13 bases between them. Germline CDR1 reads SQVTM; CDR2 reads ANQGSEA. There are 13 residues in the CDR3. What was sequenced was CD8+ T cells from PBMCs. This sequence joins TRBV29-1 and TRBJ1-1, with D perhaps matching TRBD1 (6 bases). This receptor was identified in a human donor with multiple sclerosis. CDR3 sequence reads: CSVEEVRGREAFF. The CDR3 bases are TGCAGCGTTGAAGAGGTGAGGGGGAGGGAAGCTTTCTTT. Full variable domain (remainder filled in from reference TRBV29-1 and TRBJ1-1): SAVISQKPSRDICQRGTSLTIQCQVDSQVTMMFWYRQQPGQSLTLIATANQGSEATYESGFVIDKFPISRPNLTFSTLTVSNMSPEDSSIYLCSVEEVRGREAFFGQGTRLTVV.